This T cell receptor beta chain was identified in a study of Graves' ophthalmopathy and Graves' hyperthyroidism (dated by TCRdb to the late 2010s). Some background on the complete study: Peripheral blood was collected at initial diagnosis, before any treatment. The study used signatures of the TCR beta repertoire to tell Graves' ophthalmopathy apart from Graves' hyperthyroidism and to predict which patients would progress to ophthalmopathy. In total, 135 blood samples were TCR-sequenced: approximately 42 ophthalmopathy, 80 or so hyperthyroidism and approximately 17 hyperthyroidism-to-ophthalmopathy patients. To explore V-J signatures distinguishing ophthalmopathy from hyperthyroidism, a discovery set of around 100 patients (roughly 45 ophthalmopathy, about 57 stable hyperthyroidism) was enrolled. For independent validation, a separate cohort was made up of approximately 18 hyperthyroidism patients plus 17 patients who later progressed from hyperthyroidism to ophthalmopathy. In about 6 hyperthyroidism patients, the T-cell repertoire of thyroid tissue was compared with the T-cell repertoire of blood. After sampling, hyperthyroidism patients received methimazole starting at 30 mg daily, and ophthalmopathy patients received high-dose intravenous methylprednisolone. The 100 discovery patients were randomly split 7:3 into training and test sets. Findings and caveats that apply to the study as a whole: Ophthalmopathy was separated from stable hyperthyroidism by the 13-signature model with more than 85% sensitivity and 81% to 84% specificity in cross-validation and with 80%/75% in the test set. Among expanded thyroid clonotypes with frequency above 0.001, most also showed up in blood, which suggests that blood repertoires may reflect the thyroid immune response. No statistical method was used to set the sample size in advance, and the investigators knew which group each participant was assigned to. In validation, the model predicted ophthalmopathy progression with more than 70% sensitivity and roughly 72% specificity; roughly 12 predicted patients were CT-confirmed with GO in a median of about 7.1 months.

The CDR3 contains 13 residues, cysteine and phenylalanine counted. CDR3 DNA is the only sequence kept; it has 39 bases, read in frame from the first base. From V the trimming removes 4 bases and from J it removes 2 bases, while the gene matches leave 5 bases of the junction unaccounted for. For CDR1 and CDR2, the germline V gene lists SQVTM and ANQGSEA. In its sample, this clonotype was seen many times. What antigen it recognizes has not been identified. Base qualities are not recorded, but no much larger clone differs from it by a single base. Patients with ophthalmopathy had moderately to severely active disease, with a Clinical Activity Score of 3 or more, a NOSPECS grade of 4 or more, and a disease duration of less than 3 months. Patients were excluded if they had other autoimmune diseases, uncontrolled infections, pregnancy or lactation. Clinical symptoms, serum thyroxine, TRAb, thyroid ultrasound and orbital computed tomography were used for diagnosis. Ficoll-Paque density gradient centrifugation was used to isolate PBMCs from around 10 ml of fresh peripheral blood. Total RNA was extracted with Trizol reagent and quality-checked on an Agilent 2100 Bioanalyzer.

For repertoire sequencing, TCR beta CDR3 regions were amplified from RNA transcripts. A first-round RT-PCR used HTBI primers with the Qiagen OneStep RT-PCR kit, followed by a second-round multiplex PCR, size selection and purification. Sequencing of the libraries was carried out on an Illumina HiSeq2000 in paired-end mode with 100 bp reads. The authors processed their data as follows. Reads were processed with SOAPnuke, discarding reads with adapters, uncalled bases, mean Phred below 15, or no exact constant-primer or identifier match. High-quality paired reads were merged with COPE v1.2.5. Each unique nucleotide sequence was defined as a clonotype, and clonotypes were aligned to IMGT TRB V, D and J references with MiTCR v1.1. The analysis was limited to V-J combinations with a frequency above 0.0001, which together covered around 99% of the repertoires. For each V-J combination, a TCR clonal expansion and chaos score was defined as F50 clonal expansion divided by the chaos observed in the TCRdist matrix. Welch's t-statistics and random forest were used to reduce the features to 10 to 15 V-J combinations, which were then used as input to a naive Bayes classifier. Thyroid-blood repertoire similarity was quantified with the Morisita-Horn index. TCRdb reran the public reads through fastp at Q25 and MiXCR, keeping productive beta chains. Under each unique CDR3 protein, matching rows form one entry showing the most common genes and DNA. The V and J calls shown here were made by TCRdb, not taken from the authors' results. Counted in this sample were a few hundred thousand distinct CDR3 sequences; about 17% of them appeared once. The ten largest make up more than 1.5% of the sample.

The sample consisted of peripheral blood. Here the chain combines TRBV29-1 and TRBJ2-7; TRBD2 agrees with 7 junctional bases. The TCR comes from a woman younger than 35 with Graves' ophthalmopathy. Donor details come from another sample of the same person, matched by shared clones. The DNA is TGCAGCGTTGGCAGCGGGAATACCTACGAGCAGTACTTC. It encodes CSVGSGNTYEQYF.